The 15 T cell receptor beta chains reported below all come from one sample, sequenced in a study of T cell repertoires in cytomegalovirus infection. TCRdb called the reads again in MiXCR, with one record for every CDR3 protein. The sample lists fewer than 550,000 distinct CDR3 sequences, about 25% occurring once. The sequenced sample was PBMCs. The receptors shown here come from a human donor in good health (CMV status not recorded). Some clones in this sample may be carry-over from other donors' samples.

The chain links TRBV28 to TRBJ1-1; no clear D gene. The V end lost 4 bases, the J end lost 10 bases, and 13 bases lay between the germline ends. The CDR3 is 12 amino acids. Germline CDR1 and CDR2: MDHEN and SYDVKM. The CDR3 region is CASSSLGPGAFF. CDR3 sequence (DNA): TGTGCCAGCAGTTCCCTAGGACCCGGAGCTTTCTTT.

This clonotype came up a few times. The chain employs TRBV6-5 and TRBJ2-7, with no clear D. Germline CDR1 MNHEY, CDR2 SVGAGI. CDR3 size: 14 residues. V was trimmed by 0 bases and J by 4 bases, leaving 10 bases between them. This chain's CDR3 is CASSYSGYLYEQYF. The CDR3 DNA sequence: TGTGCCAGCAGTTACTCTGGGTACCTTTACGAGCAGTACTTC.

This chain connects TRBV27 to TRBJ1-1; D gene ambiguous. This CDR3 spans 13 amino acids. Germline V gene lookup returns CDR1 MNHEY and CDR2 SMNVEV (reference sequence). V dropped 3 bases and J dropped 11 bases, with 16 bases sitting between them. The CDR3 nucleotides read TGTGCCAGCAGTTTGGGTTTGGGTTCGCGTGCTTTCTTT. This encodes CASSLGLGSRAFF.

This chain connects TRBV11-2 to TRBJ2-7; TRBD2 is a possible D gene (6 bases). Trimming shortened V by 0 bases and J by 4 bases, and 19 bases separated the two germline ends. This CDR3 has 17 residues. CDR1 and CDR2 from the germline V gene are SGHAT and FQNNGV. The CDR3 coding sequence is TGTGCCAGCAGCTTAGAGGGGGGTGCGTTCCTGACTTACGAGCAGTACGTC. Encoded protein: CASSLEGGAFLTYEQYV.

This clonotype was recorded a few times. The chain has TRBV6-5 and TRBJ2-7; either TRBD1 or TRBD2 may fit D (5 bases each). This CDR3 contains 13 residues. The germline CDR1 and CDR2 sequences are MNHEY and SVGAGI. Trimming left V 2 bases short and J 2 bases short, with 7 bases between. The CDR3 protein is CASSYGGPYEQYF. Written as DNA, the CDR3 is TGTGCCAGCAGTTACGGGGGACCCTACGAGCAGTACTTC.

V gene TRBV6-1 combines with J gene TRBJ2-7; D is possibly TRBD1 (6 bases). The CDR3 runs to 15 residues. The V and J ends lost 7 bases and 3 bases respectively, with 19 bases between them. Germline lookup yields CDR1 MNHNS and CDR2 SASEGT. Here the CDR3 DNA reads TGTGCCAGCAAACCCATAGAGGGGGAAATCTACGAGCAGTACGTC. It yields the protein CASKPIEGEIYEQYV.

The rearrangement uses TRBV6-1 and TRBJ2-7, with 9 bases aligning to TRBD1. The CDR3 consists of 15 residues. V trimming: 6 bases; J trimming: 9 bases; junction bases outside the gene matches: 15. From germline, CDR1 is MNHNS and CDR2 SASEGT. The CDR3 coding sequence is TGTGCCAGCAGCCCCCCCGGGACAGGGCTGAAGGGGCAGTACGTC. It translates to CASSPPGTGLKGQYV.

The rearrangement uses TRBV28 and TRBJ2-1, with D maybe TRBD2 (6 bases). The germline V and J ends were trimmed by 3 bases and 9 bases, with 18 bases remaining between them. This CDR3 is built from 15 residues. The V gene's germline CDR1 is MDHEN and CDR2 SYDVKM. The CDR3 spells CASSFTQTSITEQFF. In DNA, the CDR3 is TGTGCCAGCAGTTTTACCCAGACTAGTATCACTGAGCAGTTCTTC.

This CDR3 reads CASSSSWVANEQFF. In DNA form, the CDR3 reads TGTGCCAGCAGCTCAAGCTGGGTTGCCAATGAGCAGTTCTTC. V gene TRBV7-2 combines with J gene TRBJ2-1; D remains unclear. V was trimmed by 4 bases and J by 6 bases, leaving 13 bases between them. From germline, CDR1 is SGHTA and CDR2 FQGNSA. The CDR3 sequence is 14 residues long.

V and J are TRBV7-2 and TRBJ2-3, with a tentative D call TRBD2 (6 bases). The CDR3 has 14 amino acids. V lost 5 bases and J lost 3, with 12 bases in between. Per the germline V gene, CDR1 is SGHTA and CDR2 is FQGNSA. The CDR3 coding sequence is TGTGCCAGCAGCATAGGGAGGAGGACAGATACGCAGTATTTT. Amino acid sequence: CASSIGRRTDTQYF.

The rearrangement links TRBV24-1 to TRBJ2-1; 11 bases line up with TRBD2. V lost 1 base to trimming and J lost 3 bases; unmatched junction nucleotides: 1. The germline CDR1 and CDR2 sequences are KGHDR and SFDVKD. There are 16 residues in the CDR3. CDR3: CATSDFTSGSYNEQFF. Here the CDR3 DNA reads TGTGCCACCAGTGATTTTACTAGCGGGAGCTACAATGAGCAGTTCTTC.

The rearrangement links TRBV11-3 to TRBJ2-2; 9 nucleotides agree with TRBD1. Losses at the gene ends were 5 bases for V and 5 bases for J; bases not matched to a gene: 6. Germline lookup yields CDR1 SGHNT and CDR2 YENEEA. The CDR3 has 15 residues. CDR3 sequence: CASSPGQGITGELFF. The CDR3 nucleotides are TGTGCCAGCAGCCCAGGACAGGGGATAACCGGGGAGCTGTTTTTT.

The chain uses TRBV11-2 and TRBJ1-1; D is possibly TRBD1 (6 bases). This CDR3 region has 14 residues. Germline CDR1 is SGHAT and CDR2 is FQNNGV. V lost 4 bases and J lost 4, with 13 bases in between. In DNA form, the CDR3 reads TGTGCCAGCAGCTCCCTCAGGGGATCCACTGAAGCTTTCTTT. Translating gives CASSSLRGSTEAFF.

At least ten counts were recorded for this clonotype. The chain has TRBV25-1 and TRBJ1-2, with unresolved D. This CDR3 comprises 12 residues. V lost 5 bases to trimming and J lost 4 bases, with 8 bases between them. Germline V CDR1 and CDR2: MGHDK, SYGVNS. CDR3 in DNA: TGTGCCAGCAGTCGGTCGGCCTATGGCTACACCTTC. It encodes CASSRSAYGYTF.

This clonotype has more than one count but fewer than ten. The rearrangement uses TRBV19 and TRBJ2-2, with a possible D match to TRBD2 (6 bases). Germline V CDR1 and CDR2: LNHDA, SQIVND (reference sequence). The CDR3 is made up of 14 amino acids. The germline V and J ends were trimmed by 4 bases and 7 bases, with 13 bases remaining between them. In DNA, the CDR3 is TGTGCCAGTAGTAATCGGGAGTGGGGCGGGGAGCTGTTTTTT. This gives the protein CASSNREWGGELFF.